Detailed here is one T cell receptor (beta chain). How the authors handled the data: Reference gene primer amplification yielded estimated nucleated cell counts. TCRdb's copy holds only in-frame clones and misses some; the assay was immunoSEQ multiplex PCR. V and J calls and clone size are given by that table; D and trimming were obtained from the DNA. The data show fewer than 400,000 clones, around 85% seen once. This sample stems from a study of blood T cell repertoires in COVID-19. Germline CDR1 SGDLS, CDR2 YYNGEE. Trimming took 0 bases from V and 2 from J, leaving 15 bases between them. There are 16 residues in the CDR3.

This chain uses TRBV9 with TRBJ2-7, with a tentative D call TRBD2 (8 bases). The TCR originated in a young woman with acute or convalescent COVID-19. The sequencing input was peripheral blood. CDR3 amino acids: CASSVAGGGQPYEQYF. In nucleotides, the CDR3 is TGTGCCAGCAGCGTAGCCGGGGGGGGACAGCCCTACGAGCAGTACTTC.